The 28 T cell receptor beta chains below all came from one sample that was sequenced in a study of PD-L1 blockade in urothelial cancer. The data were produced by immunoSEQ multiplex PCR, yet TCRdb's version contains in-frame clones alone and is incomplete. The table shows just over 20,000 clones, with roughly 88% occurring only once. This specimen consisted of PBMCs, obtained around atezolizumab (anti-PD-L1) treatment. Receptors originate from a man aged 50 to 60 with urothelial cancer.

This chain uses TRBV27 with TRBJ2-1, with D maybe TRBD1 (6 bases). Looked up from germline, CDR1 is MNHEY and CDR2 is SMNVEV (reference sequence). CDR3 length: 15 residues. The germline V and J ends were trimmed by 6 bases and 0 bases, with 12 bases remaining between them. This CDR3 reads CASRKGGSSYNEQFF. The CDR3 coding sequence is TGTGCCAGCAGAAAAGGGGGAAGCTCCTACAATGAGCAGTTCTTC.

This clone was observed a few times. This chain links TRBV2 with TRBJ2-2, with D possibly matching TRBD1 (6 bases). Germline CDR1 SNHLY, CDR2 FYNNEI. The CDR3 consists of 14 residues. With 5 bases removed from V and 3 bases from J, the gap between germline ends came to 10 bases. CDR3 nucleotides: TGTGCCAGCAGTAAGTACAGGGACACCGGGGAGCTGTTTTTT. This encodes CASSKYRDTGELFF.

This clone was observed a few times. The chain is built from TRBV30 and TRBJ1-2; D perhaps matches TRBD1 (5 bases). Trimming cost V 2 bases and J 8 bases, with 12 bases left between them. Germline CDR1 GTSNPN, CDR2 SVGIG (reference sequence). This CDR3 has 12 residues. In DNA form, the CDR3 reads TGTGCCTGGAGTAGACAGAACGGCGGCTACACCTTC. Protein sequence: CAWSRQNGGYTF.

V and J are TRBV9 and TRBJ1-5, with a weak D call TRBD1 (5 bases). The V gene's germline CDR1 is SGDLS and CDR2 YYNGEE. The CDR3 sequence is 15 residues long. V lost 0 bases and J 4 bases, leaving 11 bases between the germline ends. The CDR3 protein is CASSVGEGWNQPQHF. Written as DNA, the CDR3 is TGTGCCAGCAGCGTAGGGGAGGGGTGGAATCAGCCCCAGCATTTT.

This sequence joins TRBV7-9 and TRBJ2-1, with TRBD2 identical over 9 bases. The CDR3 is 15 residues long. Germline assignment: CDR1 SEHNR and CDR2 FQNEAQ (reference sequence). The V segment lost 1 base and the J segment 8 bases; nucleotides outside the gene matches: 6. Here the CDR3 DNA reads TGTGCCAGCAGCTTAGTCGGCGGGAGGGGCGATGAGCAGTTCTTC. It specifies CASSLVGGRGDEQFF. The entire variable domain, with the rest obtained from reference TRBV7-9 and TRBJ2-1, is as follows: DTGVSQNPRHKITKRGQNVTFRCDPISEHNRLYWYRQTLGQGPEFLTYFQNEAQLEKSRLLSDRFSAERPKGSFSTLEIQRTEQGDSAMYLCASSLVGGRGDEQFFGPGTRLTVL.

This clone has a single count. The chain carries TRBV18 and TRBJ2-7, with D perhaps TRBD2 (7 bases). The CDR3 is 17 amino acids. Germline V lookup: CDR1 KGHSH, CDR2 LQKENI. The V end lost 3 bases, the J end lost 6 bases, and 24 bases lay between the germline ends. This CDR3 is CASSPQGWFGRSIEQYF. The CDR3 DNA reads TGTGCCAGCTCACCCCAGGGGTGGTTCGGGAGGTCTATCGAGCAGTACTTC.

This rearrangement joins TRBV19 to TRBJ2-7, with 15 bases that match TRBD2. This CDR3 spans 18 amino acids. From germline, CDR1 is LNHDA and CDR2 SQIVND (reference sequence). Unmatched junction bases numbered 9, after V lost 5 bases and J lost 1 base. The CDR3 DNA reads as TGTGCCAGTAGTTTCCGGACTAGCGGGAGGGCCTGGTCCTACGAGCAGTACTTC. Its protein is CASSFRTSGRAWSYEQYF. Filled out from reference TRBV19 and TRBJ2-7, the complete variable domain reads DGGITQSPKYLFRKEGQNVTLSCEQNLNHDAMYWYRQDPGQGLRLIYYSQIVNDFQKGDIAEGYSVSREKKESFPLTVTSAQKNPTAFYLCASSFRTSGRAWSYEQYFGPGTRLTVT.

CDR3 residues: CASSGAGTNEKLFF. The CDR3 DNA reads as TGCGCCAGCAGTGGGGCAGGGACTAATGAAAAACTGTTTTTT. The gene calls are TRBV10-2 and TRBJ1-4, with D maybe TRBD1 (5 bases). Trimming stripped 4 bases from V and 2 bases from J, with 8 bases between. This CDR3 is built from 14 residues. CDR1 is WSHSY and CDR2 is SAAADI in the germline V gene.

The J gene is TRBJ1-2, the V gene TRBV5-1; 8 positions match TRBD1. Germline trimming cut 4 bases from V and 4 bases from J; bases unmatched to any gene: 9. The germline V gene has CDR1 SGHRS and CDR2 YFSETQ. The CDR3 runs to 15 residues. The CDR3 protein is CASSKETGGSYGYTF. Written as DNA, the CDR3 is TGCGCCAGCAGCAAAGAAACAGGGGGTAGCTATGGCTACACCTTC.

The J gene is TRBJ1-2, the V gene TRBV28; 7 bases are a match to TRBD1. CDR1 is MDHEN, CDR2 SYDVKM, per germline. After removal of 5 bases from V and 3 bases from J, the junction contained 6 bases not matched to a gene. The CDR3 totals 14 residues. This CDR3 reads CASSQQGFYYGYTF. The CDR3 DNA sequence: TGTGCCAGCAGTCAACAGGGGTTTTACTATGGCTACACCTTC.

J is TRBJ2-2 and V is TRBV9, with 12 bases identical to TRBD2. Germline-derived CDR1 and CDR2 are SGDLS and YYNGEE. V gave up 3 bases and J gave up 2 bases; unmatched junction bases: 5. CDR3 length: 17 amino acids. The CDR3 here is CASSAGLAGINTGELFF. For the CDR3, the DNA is TGTGCCAGCAGCGCCGGACTAGCGGGAATTAACACCGGGGAGCTGTTTTTT.

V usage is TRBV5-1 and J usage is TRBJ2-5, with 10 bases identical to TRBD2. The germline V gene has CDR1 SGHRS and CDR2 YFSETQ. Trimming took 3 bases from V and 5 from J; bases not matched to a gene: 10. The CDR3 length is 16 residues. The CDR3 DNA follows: TGCGCCAGCAGCTCCGCAGCGGGAGGGCCGGCGGAGACCCAGTACTTC. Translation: CASSSAAGGPAETQYF.

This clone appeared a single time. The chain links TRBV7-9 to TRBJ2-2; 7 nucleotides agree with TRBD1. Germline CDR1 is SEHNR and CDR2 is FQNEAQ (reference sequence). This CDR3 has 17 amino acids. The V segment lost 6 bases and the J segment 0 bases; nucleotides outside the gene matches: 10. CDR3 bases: TGTGCCAGCAGTTCAAGACAGGGTGGTTCGAACACCGGGGAGCTGTTTTTT. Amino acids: CASSSRQGGSNTGELFF.

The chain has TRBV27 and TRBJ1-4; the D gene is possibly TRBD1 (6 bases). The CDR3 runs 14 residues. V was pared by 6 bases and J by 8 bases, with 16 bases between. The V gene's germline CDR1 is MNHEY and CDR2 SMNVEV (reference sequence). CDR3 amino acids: CASSNRALREKLFF. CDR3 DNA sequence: TGTGCCAGCAGCAACAGGGCCCTTCGGGAAAAACTGTTTTTT.

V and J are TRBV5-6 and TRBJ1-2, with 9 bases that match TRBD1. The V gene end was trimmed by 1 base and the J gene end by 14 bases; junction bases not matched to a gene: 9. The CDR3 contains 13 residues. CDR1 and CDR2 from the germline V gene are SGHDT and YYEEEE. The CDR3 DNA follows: TGTGCCAGCAGCTTGACAGGGGGCGCGTCAGGGACCTTC. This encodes CASSLTGGASGTF.

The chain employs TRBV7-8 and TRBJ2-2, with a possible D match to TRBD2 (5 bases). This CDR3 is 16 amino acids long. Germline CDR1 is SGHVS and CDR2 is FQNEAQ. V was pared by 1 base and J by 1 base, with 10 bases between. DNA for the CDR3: TGTGCCAGCAGCTTAGTGCGACTACGGAACACCGGGGAGCTGTTTTTT. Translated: CASSLVRLRNTGELFF.

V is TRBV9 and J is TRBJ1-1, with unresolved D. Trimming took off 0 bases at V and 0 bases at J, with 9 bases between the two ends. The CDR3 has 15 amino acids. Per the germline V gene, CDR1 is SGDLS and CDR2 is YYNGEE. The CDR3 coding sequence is TGTGCCAGCAGCGTAGATACACACCTGAACACTGAAGCTTTCTTT. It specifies CASSVDTHLNTEAFF.

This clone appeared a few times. Here the CDR3 DNA reads TGTGCCAGCAGTGAAGCGCTTGTTACTGGCCTCTCACCGGGTGGCTACACCTTC. Encoded protein: CASSEALVTGLSPGGYTF. The genes are TRBV6-1 and TRBJ1-2; D unclear. Looked up from germline, CDR1 is MNHNS and CDR2 is SASEGT. The CDR3 consists of 18 residues. Trimming removed 0 bases from V and 7 bases from J, with 24 bases in between.

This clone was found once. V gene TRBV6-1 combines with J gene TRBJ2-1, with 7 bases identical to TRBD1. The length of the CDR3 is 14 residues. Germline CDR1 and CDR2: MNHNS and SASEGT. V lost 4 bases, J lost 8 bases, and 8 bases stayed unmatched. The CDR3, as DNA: TGTGCCAGCAGTGTGGGCAGGGGGTTCGATGAGCAGTTCTTC. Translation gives CASSVGRGFDEQFF.

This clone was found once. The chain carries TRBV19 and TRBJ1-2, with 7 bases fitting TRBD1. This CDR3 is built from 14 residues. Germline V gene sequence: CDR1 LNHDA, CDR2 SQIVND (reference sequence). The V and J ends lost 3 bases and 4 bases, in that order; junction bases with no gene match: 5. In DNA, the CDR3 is TGTGCCAGTAGTATTACAGGGGTCGGCTATGGCTACACCTTC. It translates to CASSITGVGYGYTF. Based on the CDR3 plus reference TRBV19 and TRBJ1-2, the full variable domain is DGGITQSPKYLFRKEGQNVTLSCEQNLNHDAMYWYRQDPGQGLRLIYYSQIVNDFQKGDIAEGYSVSREKKESFPLTVTSAQKNPTAFYLCASSITGVGYGYTFGSGTRLTVV.

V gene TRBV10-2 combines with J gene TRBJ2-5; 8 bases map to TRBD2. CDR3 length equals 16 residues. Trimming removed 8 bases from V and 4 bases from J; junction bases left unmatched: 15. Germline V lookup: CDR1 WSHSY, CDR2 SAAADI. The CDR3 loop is CASHAAGAAGGETQYF. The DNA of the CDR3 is TGCGCCAGCCATGCAGCGGGAGCGGCCGGTGGAGAGACCCAGTACTTC.

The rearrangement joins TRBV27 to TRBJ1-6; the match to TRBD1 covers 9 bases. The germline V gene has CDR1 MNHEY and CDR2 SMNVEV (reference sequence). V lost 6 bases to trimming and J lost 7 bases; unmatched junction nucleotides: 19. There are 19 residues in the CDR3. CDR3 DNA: TGTGCCAGCAGCCAACACGCCGTACAGGGGGCGCTCAAGAATTCACCCCTCCACTTT. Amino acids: CASSQHAVQGALKNSPLHF.

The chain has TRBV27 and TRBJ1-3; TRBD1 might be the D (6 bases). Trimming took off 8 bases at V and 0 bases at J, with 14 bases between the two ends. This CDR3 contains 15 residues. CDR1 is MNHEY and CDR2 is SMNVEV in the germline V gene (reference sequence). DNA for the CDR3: TGTGCCAGCTCCCGGGGGGGCTCCTCTGGAAACACCATATATTTT. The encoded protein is CASSRGGSSGNTIYF.

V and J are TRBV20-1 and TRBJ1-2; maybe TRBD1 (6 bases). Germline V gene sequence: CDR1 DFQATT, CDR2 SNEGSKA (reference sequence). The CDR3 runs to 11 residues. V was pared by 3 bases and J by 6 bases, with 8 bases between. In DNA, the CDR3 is TGCAGTGCTAGGGACAGTCATGGCTACACCTTC. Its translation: CSARDSHGYTF.

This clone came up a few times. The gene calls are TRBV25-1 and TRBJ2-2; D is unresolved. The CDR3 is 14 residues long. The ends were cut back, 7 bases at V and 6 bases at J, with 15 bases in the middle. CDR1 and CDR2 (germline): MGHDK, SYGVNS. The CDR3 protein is CASTSMSSSGELFF. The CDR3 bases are TGTGCCAGCACCTCCATGAGTAGCTCCGGGGAGCTGTTTTTT.

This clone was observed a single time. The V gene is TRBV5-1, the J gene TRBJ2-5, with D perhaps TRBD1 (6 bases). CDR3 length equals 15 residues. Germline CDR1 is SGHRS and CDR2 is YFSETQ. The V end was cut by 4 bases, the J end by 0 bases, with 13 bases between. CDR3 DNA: TGCGCCAGCAGCGAAAATCAGGGGTACCAAGAGACCCAGTACTTC. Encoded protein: CASSENQGYQETQYF.

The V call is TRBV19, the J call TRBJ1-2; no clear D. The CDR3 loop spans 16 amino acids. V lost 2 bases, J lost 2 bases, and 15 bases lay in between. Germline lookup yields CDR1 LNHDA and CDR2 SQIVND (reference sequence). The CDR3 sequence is CASSIRPSAGNYGYTF. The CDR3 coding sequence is TGTGCCAGTAGTATAAGACCGAGCGCTGGGAACTATGGCTACACCTTC.

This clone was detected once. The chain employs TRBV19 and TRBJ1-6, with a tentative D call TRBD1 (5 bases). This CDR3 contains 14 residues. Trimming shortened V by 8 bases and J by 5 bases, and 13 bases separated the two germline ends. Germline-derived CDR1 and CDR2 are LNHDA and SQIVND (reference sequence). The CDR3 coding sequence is TGTGCCAGTCACGACAGTGGGGATAATTCACCCCTCCACTTT. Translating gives CASHDSGDNSPLHF.